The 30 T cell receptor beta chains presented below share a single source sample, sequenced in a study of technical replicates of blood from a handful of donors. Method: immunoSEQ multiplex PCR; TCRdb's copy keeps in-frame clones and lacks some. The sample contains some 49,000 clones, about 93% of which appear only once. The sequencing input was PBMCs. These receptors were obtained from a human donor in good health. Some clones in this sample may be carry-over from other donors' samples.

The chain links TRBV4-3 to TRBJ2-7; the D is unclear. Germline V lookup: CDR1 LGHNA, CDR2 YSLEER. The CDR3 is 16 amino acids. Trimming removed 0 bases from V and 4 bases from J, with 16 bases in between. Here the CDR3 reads CASSQELPAATYEQYF. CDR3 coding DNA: TGCGCCAGCAGCCAAGAACTGCCGGCTGCGACTTACGAGCAGTACTTC.

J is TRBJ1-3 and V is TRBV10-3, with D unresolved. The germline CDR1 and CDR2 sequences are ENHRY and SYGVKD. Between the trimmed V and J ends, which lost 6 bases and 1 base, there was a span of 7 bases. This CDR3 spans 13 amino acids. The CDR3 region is CAISGVSGNTIYF. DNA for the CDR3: TGTGCCATCAGCGGGGTATCTGGAAACACCATATATTTT.

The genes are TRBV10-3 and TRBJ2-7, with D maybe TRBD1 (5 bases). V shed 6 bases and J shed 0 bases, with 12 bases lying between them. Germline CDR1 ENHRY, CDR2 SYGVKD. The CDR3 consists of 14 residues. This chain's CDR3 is CAIRGQLSSYEQYF. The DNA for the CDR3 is TGTGCCATCAGAGGACAACTGAGCTCCTACGAGCAGTACTTC.

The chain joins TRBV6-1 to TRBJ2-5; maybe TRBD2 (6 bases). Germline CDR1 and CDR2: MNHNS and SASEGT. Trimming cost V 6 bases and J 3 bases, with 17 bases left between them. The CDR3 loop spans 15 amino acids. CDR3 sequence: CASRIYSGLKETQYF. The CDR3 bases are TGTGCCAGCAGGATATATTCGGGACTTAAAGAGACCCAGTACTTC.

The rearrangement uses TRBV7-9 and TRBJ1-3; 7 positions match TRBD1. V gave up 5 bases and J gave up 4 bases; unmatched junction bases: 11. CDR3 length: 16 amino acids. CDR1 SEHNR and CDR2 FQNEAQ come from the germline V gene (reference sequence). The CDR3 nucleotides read TGTGCCAGCAGCGCCGGACAGGATCTAGGAGGAAACACCATATATTTT. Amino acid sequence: CASSAGQDLGGNTIYF.

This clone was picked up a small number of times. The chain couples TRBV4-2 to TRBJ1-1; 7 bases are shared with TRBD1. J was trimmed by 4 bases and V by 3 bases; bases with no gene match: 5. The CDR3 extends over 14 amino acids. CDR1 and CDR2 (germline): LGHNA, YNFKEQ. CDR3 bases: TGTGCCAGCAGCCAGGGACAGTTATCCACTGAAGCTTTCTTT. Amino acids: CASSQGQLSTEAFF.

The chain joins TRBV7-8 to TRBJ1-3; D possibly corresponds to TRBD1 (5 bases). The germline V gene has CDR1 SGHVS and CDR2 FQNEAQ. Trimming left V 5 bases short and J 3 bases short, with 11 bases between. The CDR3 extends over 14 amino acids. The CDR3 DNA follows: TGTGCCAGCAGCCACGGGGGTAGTGGAAACACCATATATTTT. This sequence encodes CASSHGGSGNTIYF. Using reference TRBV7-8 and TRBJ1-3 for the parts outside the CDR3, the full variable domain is GAGVSQSPRYKVAKRGQDVALRCDPISGHVSLFWYQQALGQGPEFLTYFQNEAQLDKSGLPSDRFFAERPEGSVSTLKIQRTQQEDSAVYLCASSHGGSGNTIYFGEGSWLTVV.

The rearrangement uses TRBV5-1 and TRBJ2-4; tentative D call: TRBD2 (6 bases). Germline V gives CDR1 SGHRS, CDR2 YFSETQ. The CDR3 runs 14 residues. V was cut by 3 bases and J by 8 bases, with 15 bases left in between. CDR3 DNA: TGCGCCAGCAGCTCCGATGGGAGGTGGGACATTCAGTACTTC. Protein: CASSSDGRWDIQYF.

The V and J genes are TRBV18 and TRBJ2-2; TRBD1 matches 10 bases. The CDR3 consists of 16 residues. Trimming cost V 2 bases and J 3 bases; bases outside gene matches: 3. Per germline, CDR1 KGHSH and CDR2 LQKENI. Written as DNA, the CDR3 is TGTGCCAGCTCACCAATAGGACAGGGGGACACCGGGGAGCTGTTTTTT. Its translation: CASSPIGQGDTGELFF.

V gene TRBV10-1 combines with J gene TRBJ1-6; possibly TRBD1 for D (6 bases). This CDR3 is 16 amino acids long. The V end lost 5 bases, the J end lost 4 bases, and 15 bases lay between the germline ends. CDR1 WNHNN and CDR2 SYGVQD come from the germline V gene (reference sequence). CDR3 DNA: TGCGCCAGCAGTCGGACAGAAAGAATTTATAATTCACCCCTCCACTTT. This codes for CASSRTERIYNSPLHF.

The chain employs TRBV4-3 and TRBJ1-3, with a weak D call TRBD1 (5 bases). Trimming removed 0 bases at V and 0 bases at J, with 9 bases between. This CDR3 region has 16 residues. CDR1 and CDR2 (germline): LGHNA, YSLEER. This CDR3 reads CASSQDSGNSGNTIYF. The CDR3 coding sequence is TGCGCCAGCAGCCAAGATTCAGGGAACTCTGGAAACACCATATATTTT.

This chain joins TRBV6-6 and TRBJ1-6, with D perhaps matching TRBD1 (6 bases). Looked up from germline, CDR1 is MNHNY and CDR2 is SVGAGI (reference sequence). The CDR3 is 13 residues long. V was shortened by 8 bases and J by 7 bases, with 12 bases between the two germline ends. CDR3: CASRDRWNSPLHF. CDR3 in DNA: TGTGCCAGCCGTGACAGGTGGAATTCACCCCTCCACTTT.

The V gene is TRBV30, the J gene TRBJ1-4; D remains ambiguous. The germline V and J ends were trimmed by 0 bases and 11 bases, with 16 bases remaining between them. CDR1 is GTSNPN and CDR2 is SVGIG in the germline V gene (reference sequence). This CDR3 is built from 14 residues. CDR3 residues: CAWSVLSGNAKLFF. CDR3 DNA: TGTGCCTGGAGTGTCCTTTCGGGTAACGCCAAACTGTTTTTT.

In DNA form, the CDR3 reads TGTGCCAGCAGCCAAGTCGGAGGGGTAAGCACAGATACGCAGTATTTT. This sequence encodes CASSQVGGVSTDTQYF. The chain couples TRBV4-2 to TRBJ2-3; D is perhaps TRBD2 (6 bases). The CDR3 runs 16 residues. V was clipped by 1 base and J by 0 bases, with 11 bases between them. Germline assignment: CDR1 LGHNA and CDR2 YNFKEQ.

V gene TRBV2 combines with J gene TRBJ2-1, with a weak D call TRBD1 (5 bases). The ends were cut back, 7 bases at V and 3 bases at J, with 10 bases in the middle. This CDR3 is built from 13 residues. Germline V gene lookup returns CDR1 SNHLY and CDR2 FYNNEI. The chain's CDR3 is CASTVDSYNEQFF. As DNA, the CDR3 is TGTGCCAGCACGGTAGACAGCTACAATGAGCAGTTCTTC.

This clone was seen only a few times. For the CDR3, the DNA is TGTGCCAGCAAAACTCTGGGGAGGCCGAAGATGGGTACGCAGTATTTT. It specifies CASKTLGRPKMGTQYF. The chain couples TRBV2 to TRBJ2-3; a possible D gene is TRBD2 (6 bases). The CDR3 has 16 residues. The germline V gene has CDR1 SNHLY and CDR2 FYNNEI. The V and J ends lost 7 bases and 8 bases respectively, with 25 bases between them.

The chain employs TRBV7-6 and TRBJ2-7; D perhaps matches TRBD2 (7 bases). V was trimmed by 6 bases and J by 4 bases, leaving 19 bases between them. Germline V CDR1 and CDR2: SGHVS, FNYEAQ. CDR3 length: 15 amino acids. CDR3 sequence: CASSSRPAGAYEQYF. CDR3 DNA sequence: TGTGCCAGCAGTTCCCGTCCCGCGGGGGCATACGAGCAGTACTTC.

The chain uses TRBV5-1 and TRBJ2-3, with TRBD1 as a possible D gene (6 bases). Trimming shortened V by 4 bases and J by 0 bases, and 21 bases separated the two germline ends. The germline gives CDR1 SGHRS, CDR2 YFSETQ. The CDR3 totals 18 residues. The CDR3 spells CASSDLETGEFSTDTQYF. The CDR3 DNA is TGCGCCAGCAGCGACTTAGAGACAGGAGAATTTAGCACAGATACGCAGTATTTT.

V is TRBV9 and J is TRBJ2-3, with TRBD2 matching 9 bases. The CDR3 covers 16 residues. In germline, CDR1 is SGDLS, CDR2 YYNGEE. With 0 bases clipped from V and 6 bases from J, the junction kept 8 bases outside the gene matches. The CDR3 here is CASSVGFLAGLDTQYF. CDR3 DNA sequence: TGTGCCAGCAGCGTAGGTTTCCTAGCGGGGTTGGATACGCAGTATTTT.

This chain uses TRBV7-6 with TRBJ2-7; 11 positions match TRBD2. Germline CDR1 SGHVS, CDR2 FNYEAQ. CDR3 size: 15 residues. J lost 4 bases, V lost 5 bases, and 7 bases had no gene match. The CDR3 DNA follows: TGTGCCAGCAGCCTTACTAGCGGGGGAACATACGAGCAGTACTTC. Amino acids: CASSLTSGGTYEQYF.

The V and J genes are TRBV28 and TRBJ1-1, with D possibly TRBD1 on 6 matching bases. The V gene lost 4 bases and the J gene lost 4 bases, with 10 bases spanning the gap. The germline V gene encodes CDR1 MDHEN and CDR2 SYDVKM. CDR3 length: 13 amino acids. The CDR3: CASSWGTPTEAFF. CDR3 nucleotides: TGTGCCAGCAGTTGGGGGACACCCACTGAAGCTTTCTTT.

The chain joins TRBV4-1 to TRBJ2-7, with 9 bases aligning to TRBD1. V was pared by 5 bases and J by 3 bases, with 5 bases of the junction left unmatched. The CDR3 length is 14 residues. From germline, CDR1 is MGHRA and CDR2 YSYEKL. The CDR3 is CASSATTGGYEQYF. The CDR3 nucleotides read TGCGCCAGCAGCGCGACGACAGGGGGCTACGAGCAGTACTTC.

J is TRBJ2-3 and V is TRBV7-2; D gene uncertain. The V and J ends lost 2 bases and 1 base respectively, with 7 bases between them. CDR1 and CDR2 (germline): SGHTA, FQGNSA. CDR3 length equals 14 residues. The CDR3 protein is CASSLRQGTDTQYF. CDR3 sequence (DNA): TGTGCCAGCAGCTTAAGGCAGGGCACAGATACGCAGTATTTT.

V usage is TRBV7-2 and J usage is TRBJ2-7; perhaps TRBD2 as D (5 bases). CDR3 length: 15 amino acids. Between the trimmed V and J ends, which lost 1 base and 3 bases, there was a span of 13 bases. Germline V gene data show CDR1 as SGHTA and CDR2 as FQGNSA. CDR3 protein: CASSLDGELHYEQYF. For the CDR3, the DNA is TGTGCCAGCAGCTTAGACGGGGAGCTCCACTACGAGCAGTACTTC. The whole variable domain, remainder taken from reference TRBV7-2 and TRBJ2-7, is GAGVSQSPSNKVTEKGKDVELRCDPISGHTALYWYRQSLGQGLEFLIYFQGNSAPDKSGLPSDRFSAERTGGSVSTLTIQRTQQEDSAVYLCASSLDGELHYEQYFGPGTRLTVT.

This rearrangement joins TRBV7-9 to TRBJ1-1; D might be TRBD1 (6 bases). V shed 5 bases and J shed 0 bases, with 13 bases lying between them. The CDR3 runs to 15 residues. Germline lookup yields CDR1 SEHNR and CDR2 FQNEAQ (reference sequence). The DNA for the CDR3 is TGTGCCAGCAGCGCACAGGGCATGTTGAACACTGAAGCTTTCTTT. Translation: CASSAQGMLNTEAFF.

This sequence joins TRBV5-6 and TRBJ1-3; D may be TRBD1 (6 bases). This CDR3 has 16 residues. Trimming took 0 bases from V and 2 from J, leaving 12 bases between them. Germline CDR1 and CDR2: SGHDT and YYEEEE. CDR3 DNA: TGTGCCAGCAGCTTGGTCGGCAGGGGTCCTGGAAACACCATATATTTT. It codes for CASSLVGRGPGNTIYF.

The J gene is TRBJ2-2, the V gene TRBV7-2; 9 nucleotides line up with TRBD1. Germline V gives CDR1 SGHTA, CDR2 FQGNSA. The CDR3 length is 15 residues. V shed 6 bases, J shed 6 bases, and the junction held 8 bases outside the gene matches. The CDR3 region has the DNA TGTGCCAGCAGATCCTACAGGGGGCGAGCCGGGGAGCTGTTTTTT. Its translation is CASRSYRGRAGELFF.

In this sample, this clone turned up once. The CDR3 region has the DNA TGTGCCAGCACGCCACAGGGGCGAGCAGGTCGTGAAAAACTGTTTTTT. Protein: CASTPQGRAGREKLFF. The rearrangement links TRBV7-9 to TRBJ1-4, with 7 bases aligning to TRBD1. V was clipped by 7 bases and J by 7 bases; unmatched bases: 15. From germline, CDR1 is SEHNR and CDR2 FQNEAQ (reference sequence). This CDR3 spans 16 amino acids. Drawing the rest from reference TRBV7-9 and TRBJ1-4, the complete variable domain is DTGVSQNPRHKITKRGQNVTFRCDPISEHNRLYWYRQTLGQGPEFLTYFQNEAQLEKSRLLSDRFSAERPKGSFSTLEIQRTEQGDSAMYLCASTPQGRAGREKLFFGSGTQLSVL.

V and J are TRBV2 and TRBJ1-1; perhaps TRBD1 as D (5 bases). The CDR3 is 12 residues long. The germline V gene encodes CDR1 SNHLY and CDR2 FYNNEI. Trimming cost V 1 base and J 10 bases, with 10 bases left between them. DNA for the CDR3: TGTGCCAGCAGTGAAGAGGGGTTTCGAGCTTTCTTT. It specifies CASSEEGFRAFF.

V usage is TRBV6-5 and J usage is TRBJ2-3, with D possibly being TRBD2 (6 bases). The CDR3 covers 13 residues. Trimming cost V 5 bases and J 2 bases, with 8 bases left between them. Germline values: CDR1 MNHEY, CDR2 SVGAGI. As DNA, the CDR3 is TGTGCCAGCAGTCTGGACTACACAGATACGCAGTATTTT. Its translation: CASSLDYTDTQYF.